This is a list of T cell receptor beta chains from one sample in a study of naive and memory T cell subsets. TCRdb re-called the UMI-ligation and nested PCR reads with MiXCR, one entry per CDR3 protein. Of about 21,000 distinct CDR3 sequences listed, about 11% were seen once; the top ten hold around a sixth. The sequencing sample was made of central memory CD8+ T cells from blood. The origin of the receptors is a human donor in good health. The CDR3 runs from the conserved cysteine through the conserved F or W. Each record gives: CDR3 length, clone size, J gene, D gene, V gene, CDR3 DNA, CDR3 protein. The D gene is left open where the match is weak. Size values are once, few and many counts, or a class for expanded clones, and some rows have none.

CDR3 length: 16; clone size: few; J gene: TRBJ2-1; D gene: TRBD2; V gene: TRBV7-9; CDR3 DNA: TGTGCCAGCAGCTTCAAAACTAGCGGGGCCTACAATGAGCAGTTCTTC; CDR3 protein: CASSFKTSGAYNEQFF
CDR3 length: 16; clone size: NA; J gene: TRBJ1-5; D gene: NA; V gene: TRBV7-2; CDR3 DNA: TGTGCCAGCAGCTTGATCCCCTCAGGGGACTATCAGCCCCAGCATTTT; CDR3 protein: CASSLIPSGDYQPQHF
CDR3 length: 13; clone size: many; J gene: TRBJ2-7; D gene: NA; V gene: TRBV27; CDR3 DNA: TGTGCCAGCAGTTTAAACGGGGCCTACGAGCAGTACTTC; CDR3 protein: CASSLNGAYEQYF
CDR3 length: 14; clone size: many; J gene: TRBJ1-4; D gene: NA; V gene: TRBV4-3; CDR3 DNA: TGCGCCAGCAGCCAAGAGGGGGCAGACGAAAAACTGTTTTTT; CDR3 protein: CASSQEGADEKLFF
CDR3 length: 17; clone size: NA; J gene: TRBJ2-7; D gene: NA; V gene: TRBV5-6; CDR3 DNA: TGTGCCAGCAGCTTGGGAGCTCGCCCCTGGGGAAGCTACGAGCAGTACTTC; CDR3 protein: CASSLGARPWGSYEQYF
CDR3 length: 17; clone size: many; J gene: TRBJ2-2; D gene: NA; V gene: TRBV15; CDR3 DNA: TGTGCCACCAGCAGCATCTGGGAGGTCGCGAACACCGGGGAGCTGTTTTTT; CDR3 protein: CATSSIWEVANTGELFF
CDR3 length: 16; clone size: many; J gene: TRBJ2-2; D gene: NA; V gene: TRBV28; CDR3 DNA: TGTGCCAGCAGCTTGCAAAGGAAGTCAAACACCGGGGAGCTGTTTTTT; CDR3 protein: CASSLQRKSNTGELFF
CDR3 length: 16; clone size: once; J gene: TRBJ2-1; D gene: TRBD2; V gene: TRBV20-1; CDR3 DNA: TGCAGTGCCCACGAGGTTAGCGGGCCCTCCTACAATGAGCAGTTCTTC; CDR3 protein: CSAHEVSGPSYNEQFF
CDR3 length: 15; clone size: many; J gene: TRBJ1-4; D gene: NA; V gene: TRBV30; CDR3 DNA: TGTGCCTGGAAATACGGACACTGGGAGGGAGAAAAACTGTTTTTT; CDR3 protein: CAWKYGHWEGEKLFF
CDR3 length: 15; clone size: few; J gene: TRBJ1-2; D gene: NA; V gene: TRBV27; CDR3 DNA: TGTGCCAGCAGTTTTGGGGGAAAGTTCGGCTATGGCTACACCTTC; CDR3 protein: CASSFGGKFGYGYTF
CDR3 length: 14; clone size: NA; J gene: TRBJ1-5; D gene: NA; V gene: TRBV10-3; CDR3 DNA: TGTGCCATCAGTGACTGGGAGAACAATCAGCCCCAGCATTTT; CDR3 protein: CAISDWENNQPQHF
CDR3 length: 17; clone size: NA; J gene: TRBJ1-6; D gene: TRBD1; V gene: TRBV20-1; CDR3 DNA: TGCAGTGCCCGGAGCCGGGACAGCAGCTCCTATAATTCACCCCTCCACTTT; CDR3 protein: CSARSRDSSSYNSPLHF
CDR3 length: 15; clone size: few; J gene: TRBJ1-1; D gene: NA; V gene: TRBV6-5; CDR3 DNA: TGTGCCAGCAGTTACTTCCCGCCTTCGAACACTGAAGCTTTCTTT; CDR3 protein: CASSYFPPSNTEAFF
CDR3 length: 12; clone size: few; J gene: TRBJ2-2; D gene: NA; V gene: TRBV5-5; CDR3 DNA: TGTGCCAGCAGCCCCTACGGCGGGGAGCTGTTTTTT; CDR3 protein: CASSPYGGELFF
CDR3 length: 16; clone size: NA; J gene: TRBJ2-7; D gene: TRBD2; V gene: TRBV6-1; CDR3 DNA: TGTGCCAGCAGTGAAGCGGCGGGGACTAGCGGAACCCATTGGTACTTC; CDR3 protein: CASSEAAGTSGTHWYF
CDR3 length: 14; clone size: many; J gene: TRBJ2-4; D gene: NA; V gene: TRBV11-1; CDR3 DNA: TGTGCCAGCAGCCTCGGTACGGCCAAAAACATTCAGTACTTC; CDR3 protein: CASSLGTAKNIQYF
CDR3 length: 18; clone size: few; J gene: TRBJ2-2; D gene: TRBD2; V gene: TRBV19; CDR3 DNA: TGTGCCAGTAGTACCGGATTCTCTAGCGGAGGTAACACCGGGGAGCTGTTTTTT; CDR3 protein: CASSTGFSSGGNTGELFF
CDR3 length: 17; clone size: medium-sized; J gene: TRBJ2-7; D gene: NA; V gene: TRBV3-1; CDR3 DNA: TGTGCCAGCAGCCAAGATAGAGTGGGTACGGGGGCAGACGAGCAGTACTTC; CDR3 protein: CASSQDRVGTGADEQYF
CDR3 length: 16; clone size: few; J gene: TRBJ2-1; D gene: TRBD2; V gene: TRBV6-2/TRBV6-3; CDR3 DNA: TGTGCCAGCAGCGCAGACCTAGCGGACACCTACAATGAGCAGTTCTTC; CDR3 protein: CASSADLADTYNEQFF
CDR3 length: 13; clone size: many; J gene: TRBJ1-5; D gene: NA; V gene: TRBV6-5; CDR3 DNA: TGTGCCAGCAGTCCGGCCTACAATCAGCCCCAGCATTTT; CDR3 protein: CASSPAYNQPQHF
CDR3 length: 15; clone size: NA; J gene: TRBJ1-1; D gene: TRBD1; V gene: TRBV9; CDR3 DNA: TGTGCCAGCAGCGGGCCGGGACAGTTTAACACTGAAGCTTTCTTT; CDR3 protein: CASSGPGQFNTEAFF
CDR3 length: 13; clone size: NA; J gene: TRBJ2-7; D gene: NA; V gene: TRBV7-9; CDR3 DNA: TGTGCCAGCAGTTATTTGAGGGACAACGAGCAGTACTTC; CDR3 protein: CASSYLRDNEQYF
CDR3 length: 19; clone size: few; J gene: TRBJ2-7; D gene: TRBD2; V gene: TRBV20-1; CDR3 DNA: TGCAGTGCTAGAGATACGAAGGGGCGGGAGCCAACCATCTTCTACGAGCAGTACTTC; CDR3 protein: CSARDTKGREPTIFYEQYF
CDR3 length: 14; clone size: medium-sized; J gene: TRBJ2-7; D gene: NA; V gene: TRBV4-1; CDR3 DNA: TGCGCCAGCAGCCAAGAACCAGCACCCTACGAGCAGTACTTC; CDR3 protein: CASSQEPAPYEQYF
CDR3 length: 12; clone size: few; J gene: TRBJ1-1; D gene: TRBD1; V gene: TRBV3-1; CDR3 DNA: TGTGCCAGCAGCCAAGGACAGGGGGGGCCTTTCTTT; CDR3 protein: CASSQGQGGPFF
CDR3 length: 11; clone size: medium-sized; J gene: TRBJ2-3; D gene: NA; V gene: TRBV12-3/TRBV12-4; CDR3 DNA: TGTGCCAGCAGTTTAGGGGATACGCAGTATTTT; CDR3 protein: CASSLGDTQYF
CDR3 length: 15; clone size: many; J gene: TRBJ1-1; D gene: TRBD1; V gene: TRBV19; CDR3 DNA: TGTGCCAGTTTGGACAGGGGGCGACGAAACACTGAAGCTTTCTTT; CDR3 protein: CASLDRGRRNTEAFF
CDR3 length: 17; clone size: many; J gene: TRBJ2-1; D gene: NA; V gene: TRBV9; CDR3 DNA: TGTGCCAGCAGCGTAACCAGTAAACCAGCGCCCTACAATGAGCAGTTCTTC; CDR3 protein: CASSVTSKPAPYNEQFF
CDR3 length: 15; clone size: many; J gene: TRBJ2-3; D gene: TRBD1; V gene: TRBV9; CDR3 DNA: TGTGCCAGCAGCCCAGGGGACAGTAGCACAGATACGCAGTATTTT; CDR3 protein: CASSPGDSSTDTQYF
CDR3 length: 13; clone size: few; J gene: TRBJ1-5; D gene: NA; V gene: TRBV4-2; CDR3 DNA: TGTGCCACCAGGGGTGCGGGCAATCAGCCCCAGCATTTT; CDR3 protein: CATRGAGNQPQHF
CDR3 length: 12; clone size: few; J gene: TRBJ2-3; D gene: NA; V gene: TRBV12-5; CDR3 DNA: TGTGCTAGTGGGCCCAGGGAAGATACGCAGTATTTT; CDR3 protein: CASGPREDTQYF